The present entry profiles one TCR beta chain with its context. Its antigen target is currently unknown. Within one base of it there is no much larger clone, and no base qualities were kept. The donors were healthy, HIV-negative adults who had no recently reported acute infections or vaccinations. Only Caucasian adults living in Nashville, Tennessee, USA were represented among the donors. CD4+ T cells were enriched through magnetic negative selection, after which naive cells were positively selected on CD45RA and the remaining negative fraction served as the memory subset. Blood was collected by leukapheresis, and PBMCs were isolated by Ficoll-Histopaque density gradient centrifugation and then cryopreserved in liquid nitrogen vapor phase. Analytical flow cytometry was used to check the purity and quantity of every magnetically sorted T cell population. Each sorted fraction had its genomic DNA isolated and then quantified by UV absorbance on a Nanodrop 2000c.

This entry belongs to a study of shared clonotypes between healthy human individuals (dated by TCRdb to about 2020). Study-level background: A few men and a couple of women, aged 18 to 49 years, made up the cohort. Leukapheresis yielded between about 0.85 and 10 billion PBMCs per donor. To increase sequencing depth and limit assay-specific biases, TCR repertoire library preparation and sequencing were carried out by different laboratories using diverse techniques. Per donor, three plates each were used for CD4 naive and CD4 memory, two for CD8 naive, and one for CD8 memory. To estimate repertoire size and how much clonotypes are shared between individuals, the study performed deep sequencing of blood TCR repertoires from a few healthy adults. The investigation overall reported the following: Larger estimated clonotype richness was generally found for naive subsets than for memory subsets. Because the study included a small number of donors, the genetic and exposure-history diversity represented was limited. Higher generation probabilities were observed for clonotypes shared by all four sorted-subset donors than for non-shared clonotypes. When a handful of donors were compared, the shared fraction of clonotypes was 5% to 6.5% for naive CD4, 3.5% for naive CD8, 2.3% for memory CD4, and roughly 0.4% for memory CD8. Rarefaction of sorted-subset datasets indicated incomplete sequencing despite the large sequencing depth. Based on pairwise subsampling, the degree of clonotype sharing among donors was expected to be affected by sequencing depth. Sampling was restricted to blood, and TCR repertoires in tissue are likely to differ from TCR repertoires in blood.

From a lookup of the germline V gene, CDR1 and CDR2 are MDHEN and SYDVKM. Deletion took 1 base off V and 7 bases off J, with a span of 14 bases between the germline ends. The CDR3 runs 15 amino acids, cysteine and phenylalanine included. The sequence is cut down to CDR3 DNA, 45 bases in frame from base 1. TCR CDR3 regions were amplified from genomic DNA by multiplex PCR using the deep immunoSEQ assay. Extracted genomic DNA from each cell subset was spread evenly across all wells of several immunoSEQ 96-well plates, with each plate serving as a replicate. For sorted subsets, 150 to 250 ng of genomic DNA, equivalent to some 30,000 T cell genomes, went into each replicate PCR. Purified libraries were measured with a Qubit 3.0 fluorometer, size-checked on a Bioanalyzer 2100, and measured again with the KAPA Library Quantification kit. Every immunoSEQ 96-well plate was sequenced on a separate single-read 150-cycle Illumina NextSeq 550 flow cell. The original pipeline was this. Because only junctional sequences without quality scores were contained in the immunoSEQ output, filtering matching that applied to full-length reads could not be performed. To assign V/J genes and CDR3, sequences were annotated using PyIR, a Python wrapper for IgBLAST v1.9, with IMGT germline references. Reads with weak V/J assignments (E-value above 1e-6), missing CDR3, stop codons, out-of-frame junctions, or ambiguous translated residues were removed. V3J clonotypes were defined by identical inferred V gene, J gene, and CDR3 amino acid sequence. To compute the percentage overlap between repertoires, the number of shared unique clonotypes was divided by the size of the smaller repertoire. RTK rarefaction, the Chao1 estimator, and Recon v2.1 estimates of unobserved clonotypes were used to assess repertoire richness. For all TCRbeta clonotypes obtained by the gDNA method from a handful of donors, generation probabilities were computed with OLGA. The source is immuneACCESS, and TCRdb retained only in-frame sequences with V and J called. Part of the clones is not carried over; for the studies checked, unresolved V genes explain less than half of this, and the remainder is unexplained. That table supplies the V and J calls and clone size; D and trimming were determined from the DNA. The sample records hundreds of thousands of clones, around 74% of which are singletons. In total, the top ten clones hold around 1.6% of the sample.

The chain is assembled from TRBV28 and TRBJ1-5, with the D gene call left open. Specimen: memory CD4+ T cells sorted from blood. The cell subset or site tag for this specimen amounts to: CD45RA-negative fraction. This receptor was identified in a woman in her 30s in good health. CDR3 region: CASSLSDGGRQPQHF. The nucleotide sequence reads TGTGCCAGCAGTTTATCGGACGGCGGCAGACAGCCCCAGCATTTT.